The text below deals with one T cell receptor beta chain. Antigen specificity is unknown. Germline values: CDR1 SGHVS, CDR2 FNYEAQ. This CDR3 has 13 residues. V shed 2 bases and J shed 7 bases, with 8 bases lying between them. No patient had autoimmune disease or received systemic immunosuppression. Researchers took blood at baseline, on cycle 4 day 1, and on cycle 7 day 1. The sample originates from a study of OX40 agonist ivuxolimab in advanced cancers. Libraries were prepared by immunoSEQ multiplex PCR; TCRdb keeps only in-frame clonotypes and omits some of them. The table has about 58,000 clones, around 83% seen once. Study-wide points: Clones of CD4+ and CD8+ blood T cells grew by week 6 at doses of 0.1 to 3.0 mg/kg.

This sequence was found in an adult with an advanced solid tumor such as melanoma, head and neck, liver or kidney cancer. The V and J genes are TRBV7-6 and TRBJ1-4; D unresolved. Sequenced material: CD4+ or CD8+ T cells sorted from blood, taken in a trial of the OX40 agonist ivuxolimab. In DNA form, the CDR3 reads TGTGCCAGCAGCTTATCAGGTTCTGAAAAACTGTTTTTT. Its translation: CASSLSGSEKLFF.